The text below deals with one TCR beta chain. This clonotype has more than one count but fewer than ten. What this receptor recognizes is not known. No much larger clone is present one base from it, and per-base qualities are unavailable. This sample was included in a study of identical twins (dated by TCRdb to the mid-2010s). Background on the whole study: TCR alpha and beta repertoires from monozygotic twins, unrelated adults of various ages and cord blood were deep-sequenced to test whether fetal clonotypes persist. To rule out contamination, the twin experiments were replicated at different times with different library preparation protocols. Overall results and qualifications from the work: Invariant T cells such as MAIT and iNKT could partly confound zero-insertion analyses, though diverse VJ usage argued against this for most clonotypes. Abundant cord blood beta clonotypes had fewer insertions, young adult naive repertoires showed a similar but weaker trend, and memory repertoires showed no such trend. Because the same donors could not be followed over many years, the conclusions relied on cross-sectional statistical analysis. Compared with coincidental sharing between unrelated individuals, out-of-frame TCR alpha sequences shared between twins showed an excess of sequences with low generation probability. The excess sharing between twins in beta out-of-frame sequences was weaker because fewer shared sequences reduced the signal-to-noise ratio. Recombination models systematically underestimated out-of-frame TCR alpha sharing in monozygotic twins but agreed with sharing between unrelated individuals.

Only healthy Caucasian donors were included. CDR1 is given as LGHDT and CDR2 as YNNKEL, both from the germline V gene (reference sequence). V drops 4 bases and J drops 4 bases, leaving 17 bases in between. The CDR3, cysteine through phenylalanine, is 16 amino acids long. Only CDR3 DNA is held: 48 bases, read in frame from base 1. Receptor libraries were prepared by 5' RACE. This sample was sequenced with an Illumina HiSeq 2000. Template switching added a universal primer binding site, and the final cDNA carried a unique molecular identifier that allowed TCR cDNA molecules to be counted accurately. Specific primers in the conserved constant-segment region were used to synthesize first-strand cDNA for TCR alpha and beta chains. Each cDNA library was double barcoded, with a SMART-Mk sample barcode plus Illumina barcodes, to control for contamination. Two successive PCR steps introduced TruSeq adapter sequences along with Illumina sample barcodes. TCR alpha and beta cDNA libraries were sequenced on the Illumina HiSeq platform with custom primers. The source study handled its data this way. Unique molecular identifiers were extracted from raw reads with MiGEC, and CDR3 positions were determined with MiXCR. For each individual, recombination models were inferred using an EM algorithm with the repgenHMM and IGoR tools. The tcR package in R was used for shared clonotype analysis, with sharing normalized by the product of cloneset sizes. Out-of-frame nonproductive sequences were analyzed to study raw recombination free of thymic and clonal selection effects. TCRdb's own reprocessing of the public reads used fastp at Q25 and MiXCR and kept productive beta chains. Each entry is one CDR3 protein sequence, shown with its most common DNA and genes. V and J calls and clone size were set by TCRdb, not the authors. For this sample there are 1.5 million to 2 million distinct CDR3 sequences; about 31% appear just once. The top ten clonotypes cover around 0.25% of the sample.

This sequence originates from a newborn girl in good health. The material sequenced was cord blood. Here the chain combines TRBV3-1 and TRBJ2-1, and perhaps TRBD2 as D gene, on 7 matching bases. CDR3 protein: CASSPTGSGEYNEQFF. DNA sequence: TGTGCCAGCAGCCCTACAGGGAGCGGGGAATACAATGAGCAGTTCTTC.